This passage covers 18 T cell receptor beta chains from one sample sequenced in a study of cytomegalovirus exposure and HLA in healthy donors. Primers included in the PCR were 60 Vbeta and 13 Jbeta primers. Method: immunoSEQ multiplex PCR; TCRdb's copy keeps in-frame clones and lacks some. The repertoire includes under 200,000 clones, 80% of them detected once, and 1% sits in the top ten. Input material: PBMCs. These receptors came from a woman aged 45-59 years in good health and CMV-seropositive.

This chain connects TRBV19 to TRBJ1-1; D uncertain. CDR3 size: 12 residues. Trimming took 8 bases from V and 11 from J, leaving 18 bases between them. Per the germline V gene, CDR1 is LNHDA and CDR2 is SQIVND (reference sequence). CDR3 residues: CASSESGDWAFF. Written as DNA, the CDR3 is TGTGCCAGTTCGGAAAGCGGCGACTGGGCTTTCTTT.

This clone was picked up one time. The chain has TRBV2 and TRBJ1-2; D remains unclear. This CDR3 comprises 13 residues. The germline V gene has CDR1 SNHLY and CDR2 FYNNEI. Deletions cut 2 bases from V and 4 bases from J, with 8 bases between. As DNA, the CDR3 is TGTGCCAGCAGTGAATTGAAGCGCTATGGCTACACCTTC. It is translated as CASSELKRYGYTF.

The chain employs TRBV28 and TRBJ1-5, with 7 bases aligning to TRBD1. CDR3 size: 15 residues. J was trimmed by 3 bases and V by 6 bases; bases with no gene match: 8. The V gene's germline CDR1 is MDHEN and CDR2 SYDVKM. In DNA, the CDR3 is TGTGCCAGCAGGGGGACAGAAAACTACAATCAGCCCCAGCATTTT. Translating gives CASRGTENYNQPQHF.

The rearrangement links TRBV5-1 to TRBJ2-5, with 8 positions matching TRBD1. TRBJ2-7 matches the DNA end more closely, so the J call is doubtful. The germline V gene encodes CDR1 SGHRS and CDR2 YFSETQ. The CDR3 covers 16 residues. CDR3 sequence reads: CASSRSHGQGEDEQYF. DNA of the CDR3: TGCGCCAGCAGCCGTTCACATGGACAGGGCGAAGACGAGCAGTACTTC.

This sequence joins TRBV7-2 and TRBJ1-1; possible D gene TRBD1, 5 bases. The CDR3 is made up of 14 amino acids. The V and J ends lost 2 bases and 1 base respectively, with 8 bases between them. Germline values: CDR1 SGHTA, CDR2 FQGNSA. The CDR3 loop is CASSLYTGNTEAFF. As DNA, the CDR3 is TGTGCCAGCAGCTTATATACAGGGAACACTGAAGCTTTCTTT.

The chain joins TRBV30 to TRBJ1-1; no firm D call. Germline V lookup: CDR1 GTSNPN, CDR2 SVGIG (reference sequence). The V end lost 3 bases, the J end lost 4 bases, and 6 bases lay between the germline ends. This CDR3 spans 11 amino acids. The CDR3 region is CAWSFSTEAFF. The CDR3 nucleotides are TGTGCCTGGAGCTTTAGCACTGAAGCTTTCTTT.

This rearrangement joins TRBV10-3 to TRBJ2-1; D is perhaps TRBD1 (6 bases). Trimming removed 4 bases at V and 3 bases at J, with 16 bases between. The CDR3 totals 16 residues. Germline values: CDR1 ENHRY, CDR2 SYGVKD. CDR3 protein: CAISGLGTKHYNEQFF. For the CDR3, the DNA is TGTGCCATCAGTGGGTTAGGGACAAAACACTACAATGAGCAGTTCTTC.

This chain joins TRBV7-9 and TRBJ1-6, with D possibly TRBD1 on 6 matching bases. The germline V gene encodes CDR1 SEHNR and CDR2 FQNEAQ (reference sequence). With 4 bases removed from V and 8 bases from J, the gap between germline ends came to 12 bases. The CDR3 runs 14 residues. The CDR3 loop is CASSSGQWDSPLHF. The CDR3 nucleotides are TGTGCCAGCAGCTCCGGACAGTGGGATTCACCCCTCCACTTT. The variable domain in full, completed from reference TRBV7-9 and TRBJ1-6, reads DTGVSQNPRHKITKRGQNVTFRCDPISEHNRLYWYRQTLGQGPEFLTYFQNEAQLEKSRLLSDRFSAERPKGSFSTLEIQRTEQGDSAMYLCASSSGQWDSPLHFGNGTRLTVT.

The chain recombines TRBV9 with TRBJ1-6, with TRBD1 matching 7 bases. This CDR3 region has 14 residues. Germline CDR1 reads SGDLS; CDR2 reads YYNGEE. With V trimmed by 4 bases and J by 10 bases, 8 bases remained unmatched. CDR3 bases: TGTGCCAGCAGCCTCGGACAGGTGAGGTCACCCCTCCACTTT. This sequence encodes CASSLGQVRSPLHF.

V gene TRBV15 combines with J gene TRBJ1-1, with D perhaps matching TRBD1 (5 bases). CDR1 is LNHNV, CDR2 YYDKDF, per germline (reference sequence). The CDR3 consists of 17 residues. V lost 0 bases, J lost 1 base, and 15 bases lay in between. This CDR3 is CATSREGRGPANTEAFF. CDR3 DNA: TGTGCCACCAGCAGAGAAGGGCGGGGCCCCGCGAACACTGAAGCTTTCTTT.

V and J are TRBV4-2 and TRBJ2-5, with TRBD2 matching 9 bases. There are 17 residues in the CDR3. Per the germline V gene, CDR1 is LGHNA and CDR2 is YNFKEQ. J was trimmed by 4 bases and V by 0 bases; bases with no gene match: 9. The CDR3 loop is CASSQDGVSGSRETQYF. CDR3 bases: TGTGCCAGCAGCCAAGATGGGGTTAGCGGGAGTAGAGAGACCCAGTACTTC.

The chain couples TRBV28 to TRBJ2-3, with D tentatively TRBD1 (6 bases). The germline CDR1 and CDR2 sequences are MDHEN and SYDVKM. The CDR3 sequence is 15 residues long. V lost 5 bases to trimming and J lost 4 bases, with 16 bases between them. CDR3 sequence reads: CASSPGSEGADTQYF. CDR3 sequence (DNA): TGTGCCAGCAGTCCGGGCTCCGAGGGGGCAGATACGCAGTATTTT.

With respect to this clone: It is unclear where the CDR3 begins or ends on the DNA, so no DNA is shown, and the CDR3 is as TCRdb lists it. This chain links TRBV28 with TRBJ2-2; no check of the table's D call, TRBD2, against the DNA was made. CDR1 and CDR2 (germline): MDHEN, SYDVKM. A total of 16 residues make up the CDR3, ends included. CDR3 residues: CASSSSASGSSGELFF.

The rearrangement joins TRBV30 to TRBJ2-7; 12 bases align to TRBD2. This CDR3 contains 15 residues. The V and J ends lost 2 bases and 4 bases, in that order; junction bases with no gene match: 6. Germline V gives CDR1 GTSNPN, CDR2 SVGIG (reference sequence). The CDR3 DNA reads as TGTGCCTGGAGTCAATCTAGCGGGAGGGGATACGAGCAGTACTTC. Its translation is CAWSQSSGRGYEQYF.

V is TRBV27 and J is TRBJ2-7; 7 bases line up with TRBD1. CDR1 MNHEY and CDR2 SMNVEV come from the germline V gene (reference sequence). This CDR3 has 14 residues. After removal of 5 bases from V and 2 bases from J, the junction contained 6 bases not matched to a gene. The CDR3 DNA follows: TGTGCCAGCAGTCAAATGGGACAGACCTACGAGCAGTACTTC. Amino acids: CASSQMGQTYEQYF.

This sequence joins TRBV19 and TRBJ1-5; tentative D call: TRBD1 (5 bases). This CDR3 has 13 amino acids. The ends were cut back, 7 bases at V and 0 bases at J, with 7 bases in the middle. Per germline, CDR1 LNHDA and CDR2 SQIVND (reference sequence). CDR3 DNA sequence: TGTGCCAGTAAACAGGCTAGCAATCAGCCCCAGCATTTT. It translates to CASKQASNQPQHF.

V gene TRBV19 combines with J gene TRBJ2-7; D is ambiguous. This CDR3 comprises 11 residues. Between the trimmed V and J ends, which lost 4 bases and 3 bases, there was a span of 4 bases. Germline loops: CDR1 LNHDA, CDR2 SQIVND (reference sequence). The CDR3, as DNA: TGTGCCAGTAGTACAGGCTACGAGCAGTACTTC. This codes for CASSTGYEQYF.

Regarding this clone: Other DNA variants within this sample encode the same CDR3. CDR3 DNA sequence: TGTGCCAGCAGTTCTCCCGGGAGCCCTAGGAATCAGCCCCAGCATTTT. Protein: CASSSPGSPRNQPQHF. The chain employs TRBV19 and TRBJ1-5; D unresolved. From germline, CDR1 is LNHDA and CDR2 SQIVND (reference sequence). V lost 9 bases, J lost 4 bases, and 22 bases lay in between. The CDR3 length is 16 residues.